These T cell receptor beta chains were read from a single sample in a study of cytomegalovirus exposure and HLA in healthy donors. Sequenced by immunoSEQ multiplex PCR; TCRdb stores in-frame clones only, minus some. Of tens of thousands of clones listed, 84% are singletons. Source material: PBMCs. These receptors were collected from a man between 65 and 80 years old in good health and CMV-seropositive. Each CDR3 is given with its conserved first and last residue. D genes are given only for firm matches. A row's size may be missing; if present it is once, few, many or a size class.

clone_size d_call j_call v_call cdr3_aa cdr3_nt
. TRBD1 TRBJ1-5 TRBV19 CASKPGQGYQPQHF TGTGCCAGTAAACCGGGACAGGGTTATCAGCCCCAGCATTTT
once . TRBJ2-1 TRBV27 CASSSESGNEQFF TGTGCCAGCAGTTCGGAGTCCGGCAATGAGCAGTTCTTC
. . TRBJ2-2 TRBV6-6 CASNGRAHTGELFF TGTGCCAGCAACGGCAGGGCGCACACCGGGGAGCTGTTTTTT
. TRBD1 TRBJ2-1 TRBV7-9 CASRWDREEEFF TGTGCCAGCAGGTGGGACAGGGAAGAGGAGTTCTTC
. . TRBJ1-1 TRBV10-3 CAIGATMNTEAFF TGTGCCATCGGGGCCACGATGAACACTGAAGCTTTCTTT
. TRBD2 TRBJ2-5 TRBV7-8 CASSSLAGGRRETQYF TGTGCCAGCAGCTCACTAGCGGGGGGTCGGAGGGAGACCCAGTACTTC
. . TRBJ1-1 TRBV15 CATNTGENTEAFF TGTGCCACTAACACCGGGGAGAACACTGAAGCTTTCTTT
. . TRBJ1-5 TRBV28 CASSFEAGRNQPQHF TGTGCCAGCAGTTTCGAGGCAGGGCGCAATCAGCCCCAGCATTTT
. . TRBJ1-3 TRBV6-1 CAATSSGNTIYF TGTGCCGCCACCAGCTCTGGAAACACCATATATTTT
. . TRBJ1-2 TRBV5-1 CASSPGLYGYTF TGCGCCAGCAGTCCCGGGTTATATGGCTACACCTTC
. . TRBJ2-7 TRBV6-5 CASSYSGQSSSYEQYF TGTGCCAGCAGTTACTCCGGACAATCGAGCTCCTACGAGCAGTACTTC
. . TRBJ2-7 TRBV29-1 CSVRGSAEQYF TGCAGCGTTCGGGGGAGTGCCGAGCAGTACTTC
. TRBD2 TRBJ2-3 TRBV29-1 CGGLAGGADTQYF TGCGGGGGACTAGCGGGGGGGGCAGATACGCAGTATTTT
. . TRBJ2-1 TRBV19 CASSRAGYHEQFF TGTGCCAGTAGTCGGGCGGGGTATCATGAGCAGTTCTTC
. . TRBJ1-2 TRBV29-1 CSAEGLNYGYTF TGCAGCGCCGAGGGACTGAACTATGGCTACACCTTC
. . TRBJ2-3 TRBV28 CASRKTVDTQYF TGTGCCAGCAGAAAGACAGTAGATACGCAGTATTTT
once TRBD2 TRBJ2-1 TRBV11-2 CASSLTGGDYNEQFF TGTGCCAGCAGCTTAACGGGGGGGGATTACAATGAGCAGTTCTTC
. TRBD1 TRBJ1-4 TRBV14 CASSQDLGTGNEKLFF TGTGCCAGCAGCCAAGATTTGGGGACAGGGAATGAAAAACTGTTTTTT
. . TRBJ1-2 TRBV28 CASSNLQGENGYTF TGTGCCAGCAGTAACCTCCAGGGTGAGAATGGCTACACCTTC
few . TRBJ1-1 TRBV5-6 CASSLQLTEAFF TGTGCCAGCAGCTTACAGCTCACTGAAGCTTTCTTT
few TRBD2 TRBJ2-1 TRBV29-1 CSASSGSGSYNEQFF TGCAGCGCCTCTAGCGGGAGTGGCTCCTACAATGAGCAGTTCTTC
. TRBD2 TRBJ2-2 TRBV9 CASSVGLAGAGGELFF TGTGCCAGCAGCGTCGGACTAGCGGGAGCGGGCGGGGAGCTGTTTTTT
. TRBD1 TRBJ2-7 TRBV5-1 CASSHGQDPYEQYF TGCGCCAGCAGCCACGGACAGGACCCCTACGAGCAGTACTTC
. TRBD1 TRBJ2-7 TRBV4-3 CASSQETPGTGFSYEQYF TGCGCCAGCAGCCAAGAAACACCCGGGACAGGGTTTTCCTACGAGCAGTACTTC
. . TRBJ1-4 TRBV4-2 CASSPAAGKLFF TGTGCCAGCAGCCCGGCAGCGGGGAAACTGTTTTTT
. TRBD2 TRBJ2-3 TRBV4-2 CASSPKRGRAGSDTQYF TGTGCCAGCAGCCCCAAACGGGGGAGGGCCGGGTCAGATACGCAGTATTTT
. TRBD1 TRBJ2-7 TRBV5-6 CASSLRARGRGYEQYF TGTGCCAGCAGCTTGAGGGCCAGGGGGCGAGGCTACGAGCAGTACTTC
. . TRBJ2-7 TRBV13 CASSSTGGAYEQYF TGTGCCAGCAGCTCGACAGGTGGGGCATACGAGCAGTACTTC
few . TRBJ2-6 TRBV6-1 CASSEDWAGAINVLTF TGTGCCAGCAGTGAAGATTGGGCAGGGGCGATCAACGTCCTGACTTTC
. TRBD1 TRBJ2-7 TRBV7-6 CASSLGGGTGAYEQYF TGTGCCAGCAGCTTAGGGGGAGGGACAGGGGCCTACGAGCAGTACTTC
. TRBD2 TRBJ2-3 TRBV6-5 CASRRTSGTDTQYF TGTGCCAGCAGACGGACTAGCGGCACAGATACGCAGTATTTT
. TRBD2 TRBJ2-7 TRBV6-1 CASSAQLASSYEQYF TGTGCCAGCAGTGCCCAACTAGCGTCCTCCTACGAGCAGTACTTC
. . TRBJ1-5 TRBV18 CASSPGGLGQPQHF TGTGCCAGCTCACCAGGAGGGTTAGGGCAGCCCCAGCATTTT
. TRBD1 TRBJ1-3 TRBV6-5 CASSKGTGVGNTIYF TGTGCCAGCAGTAAAGGGACAGGGGTTGGAAACACCATATATTTT
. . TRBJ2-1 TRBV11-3 CASSPDGQRGNEQFF TGTGCCAGCAGCCCCGATGGACAGCGTGGGAATGAGCAGTTCTTC
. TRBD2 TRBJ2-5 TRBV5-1 CASSLGTSGRETQYF TGCGCCAGCAGCTTGGGGACTAGCGGAAGGGAGACCCAGTACTTC
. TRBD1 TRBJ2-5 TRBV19 CASSKGGQARGETQYF TGTGCCAGTAGTAAGGGTGGACAGGCCCGAGGAGAGACCCAGTACTTC
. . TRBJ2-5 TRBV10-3 CAISQGSGGMETQYF TGTGCCATCAGCCAAGGTTCCGGGGGAATGGAGACCCAGTACTTC
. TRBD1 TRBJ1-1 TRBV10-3 CATKGQDTEAFF TGTGCCACCAAGGGACAGGACACTGAAGCTTTCTTT
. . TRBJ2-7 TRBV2 CASSEVVLREENF TGTGCCAGCAGTGAAGTAGTCCTCAGGGAGGAAAACTTC
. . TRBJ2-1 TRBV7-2 CASSLVIWGGLNNEQFF TGTGCCAGCAGCTTAGTTATCTGGGGGGGCCTTAACAATGAGCAGTTCTTC